The 28 T cell receptor beta chains listed next were all sequenced from one sample in a study of T cells after somatic rescue of genetic block. This table comes from immunoSEQ multiplex PCR, and its TCRdb copy is limited to in-frame clones, with some not included. This sample yields 10,000 to 15,000 clones, of which roughly two thirds are seen a single time; roughly 19% belongs to the top ten. What was sequenced was peripheral blood mononuclear cells (PBMCs). The receptors were sampled from a boy aged 5-17 years.

The V gene is TRBV4-2, the J gene TRBJ2-7, with TRBD2 matching over 14 bases. Germline V gene lookup returns CDR1 LGHNA and CDR2 YNFKEQ. This CDR3 comprises 15 residues. V gave up 5 bases and J gave up 6 bases; unmatched junction bases: 6. CDR3 in amino acids: CASSNRGTSGSEQYF. CDR3 nucleotides: TGTGCCAGCAGCAATCGGGGGACTAGCGGGAGCGAGCAGTACTTC.

This clone occurred a few times. The rearrangement joins TRBV5-1 to TRBJ1-2, with TRBD1 identical over 7 bases. The junction had 1 base not matched to a gene; V was cut back by 0 bases and J by 2 bases. The CDR3 contains 14 residues. Per the germline V gene, CDR1 is SGHRS and CDR2 is YFSETQ. The CDR3 spells CASSLGGQNYGYTF. DNA for the CDR3: TGCGCCAGCAGCTTGGGGGGACAGAACTATGGCTACACCTTC.

The V and J genes are TRBV11-2 and TRBJ2-7, with a tentative D call TRBD1 (6 bases). This CDR3 is 14 amino acids long. The V gene lost 4 bases and the J gene lost 2 bases, with 12 bases spanning the gap. Germline CDR1 reads SGHAT; CDR2 reads FQNNGV. CDR3 sequence reads: CASSSNRAPYEQYF. The CDR3 DNA reads TGTGCCAGCAGCTCTAACAGGGCCCCCTACGAGCAGTACTTC. Complete variable domain (other parts from reference TRBV11-2 and TRBJ2-7): EAGVAQSPRYKIIEKRQSVAFWCNPISGHATLYWYQQILGQGPKLLIQFQNNGVVDDSQLPKDRFSAERLKGVDSTLKIQPAKLEDSAVYLCASSSNRAPYEQYFGPGTRLTVT.

The V and J genes are TRBV6-4 and TRBJ2-3; D might be TRBD1 (5 bases). This CDR3 is 16 amino acids long. In germline, CDR1 is MRHNA, CDR2 SNTAGT. Trimming removed 2 bases at V and 2 bases at J, with 14 bases between. The CDR3, as DNA: TGTGCCAGCAGTGACCTACCCGGACACCCCACAGATACGCAGTATTTT. Translating it yields CASSDLPGHPTDTQYF.

This chain connects TRBV18 to TRBJ2-3, with D possibly TRBD2 on 6 matching bases. V lost 3 bases, J lost 0 bases, and 10 bases lay in between. The CDR3 runs 15 residues. Germline V gives CDR1 KGHSH, CDR2 LQKENI. The CDR3 sequence is CASSPLGTSTDTQYF. CDR3 sequence (DNA): TGTGCCAGCTCACCTCTTGGGACTAGCACAGATACGCAGTATTTT.

This chain connects TRBV5-4 to TRBJ2-7; tentative D call: TRBD2 (6 bases). V was trimmed by 4 bases and J by 2 bases, leaving 10 bases between them. This CDR3 has 13 residues. The germline CDR1 and CDR2 sequences are SGHNT and YYREEE (reference sequence). The CDR3 bases are TGTGCCAGCAGCCGGGACTCCACCTACGAGCAGTACTTC. Amino acids: CASSRDSTYEQYF.

The chain joins TRBV11-2 to TRBJ2-2; maybe TRBD2 (5 bases). V lost 4 bases and J lost 4, with 16 bases in between. The CDR3 is made up of 16 amino acids. Germline assignment: CDR1 SGHAT and CDR2 FQNNGV. Here the CDR3 reads CASSSSVIGVTGELFF. CDR3 nucleotides: TGTGCCAGCAGCTCCTCGGTTATCGGGGTCACCGGGGAGCTGTTTTTT.

This clone was detected only once. The chain employs TRBV28 and TRBJ1-4; D unclear. Deletions cut 6 bases from V and 0 bases from J, with 14 bases between. Germline CDR1 is MDHEN and CDR2 is SYDVKM. The CDR3 runs 16 residues. In DNA form, the CDR3 reads TGTGCCAGCAGCCTAGGGCATCTAACAACTAATGAAAAACTGTTTTTT. It specifies CASSLGHLTTNEKLFF.

The genes are TRBV5-4 and TRBJ1-1; D perhaps matches TRBD1 (5 bases). The germline V gene has CDR1 SGHNT and CDR2 YYREEE (reference sequence). The CDR3 runs to 14 residues. V was clipped by 1 base and J by 2 bases, with 9 bases between them. The CDR3 sequence is CASSLWGINTEAFF. The CDR3 region has the DNA TGTGCCAGCAGCTTGTGGGGCATCAACACTGAAGCTTTCTTT.

The gene calls are TRBV7-9 and TRBJ2-3; perhaps TRBD2 as D (5 bases). The V and J ends lost 5 bases and 4 bases respectively, with 13 bases between them. The length of the CDR3 is 14 residues. Germline V gene lookup returns CDR1 SEHNR and CDR2 FQNEAQ (reference sequence). CDR3 bases: TGTGCCAGCAGCGCCGGCGGGCCCTCAGATACGCAGTATTTT. Translation: CASSAGGPSDTQYF. The whole variable domain, filled in from reference TRBV7-9 and TRBJ2-3, reads DTGVSQNPRHKITKRGQNVTFRCDPISEHNRLYWYRQTLGQGPEFLTYFQNEAQLEKSRLLSDRFSAERPKGSFSTLEIQRTEQGDSAMYLCASSAGGPSDTQYFGPGTRLTVL.

V gene TRBV16 combines with J gene TRBJ1-3; D call uncertain. V was trimmed by 1 base and J by 4 bases, leaving 8 bases between them. CDR1 is KGHSY and CDR2 is FQNENV in the germline V gene. This CDR3 is built from 14 residues. The CDR3 loop is CASSQFAGGNTIYF. DNA for the CDR3: TGTGCCAGCAGCCAATTCGCAGGCGGAAACACCATATATTTT.

The chain combines TRBV27 with TRBJ1-2; 9 bases line up with TRBD1. The germline CDR1 and CDR2 sequences are MNHEY and SMNVEV (reference sequence). J gave up 3 bases and V 8 bases, and 7 bases lay outside the gene matches. The CDR3 is made up of 14 amino acids. This CDR3 reads CASRVGTGHYGYTF. CDR3 DNA: TGTGCCAGCCGAGTCGGGACAGGGCACTATGGCTACACCTTC.

The J gene is TRBJ2-7, the V gene TRBV19; 9 nucleotides line up with TRBD1. The junction had 2 bases not matched to a gene; V was cut back by 5 bases and J by 0 bases. The CDR3 totals 14 residues. Germline loops: CDR1 LNHDA, CDR2 SQIVND (reference sequence). In DNA, the CDR3 is TGTGCCAGTAGTTCGGACAGGGGCTCCTACGAGCAGTACTTC. The encoded protein is CASSSDRGSYEQYF.

This chain joins TRBV10-3 and TRBJ2-5, with 8 bases that match TRBD1. This CDR3 contains 13 residues. Germline values: CDR1 ENHRY, CDR2 SYGVKD. V lost 2 bases, J lost 5 bases, and 1 base stayed unmatched. The CDR3 DNA is TGTGCCATCAGTGAGACAGGGGGGGAGACCCAGTACTTC. It specifies CAISETGGETQYF.

By sample share, this clone is medium-sized (0.01 to 0.1%). The genes are TRBV30 and TRBJ1-3; 8 bases are a match to TRBD1. The CDR3 length is 16 residues. J lost 3 bases, V lost 1 base, and 8 bases had no gene match. Germline V gene sequence: CDR1 GTSNPN, CDR2 SVGIG (reference sequence). The CDR3 here is CAWSDQGAFSGNTIYF. The CDR3 DNA reads TGTGCCTGGAGTGACCAGGGGGCTTTTAGTGGAAACACCATATATTTT.

As DNA, the CDR3 is TGTGCCAGCGCCCAGGGATCAAATCAGCCCCAGCATTTT. It codes for CASAQGSNQPQHF. This chain joins TRBV6-4 and TRBJ1-5, with D tentatively TRBD1 (5 bases). The germline gives CDR1 MRHNA, CDR2 SNTAGT. Deletions cut 8 bases from V and 4 bases from J, with 12 bases between. CDR3 length equals 13 residues.

This sequence joins TRBV5-6 and TRBJ2-5; D remains unclear. V was cut by 4 bases and J by 5 bases, with 15 bases left in between. Germline V CDR1 and CDR2: SGHDT, YYEEEE. This CDR3 comprises 14 residues. CDR3 amino acids: CASSHKRVGETQYF. CDR3 DNA: TGTGCCAGCAGCCACAAAAGGGTTGGCGAGACCCAGTACTTC.

The chain employs TRBV18 and TRBJ1-3; maybe TRBD1 (5 bases). The CDR3 runs to 17 residues. Germline V gene sequence: CDR1 KGHSH, CDR2 LQKENI. Trimming cost V 5 bases and J 0 bases, with 17 bases left between them. CDR3 loop: CASSYTTTGLSGNTIYF. CDR3 bases: TGTGCCAGCTCATACACTACCACAGGACTCTCTGGAAACACCATATATTTT.

The chain has TRBV5-6 and TRBJ2-5; 8 bases are a match to TRBD2. This CDR3 is built from 16 residues. Germline V CDR1 and CDR2: SGHDT, YYEEEE. Trimming at V came to 4 bases and at J to 2 bases, leaving 10 bases not matched to a gene. The CDR3 spells CASSPGAGGHQETQYF. The CDR3 nucleotides read TGTGCCAGCAGCCCGGGTGCGGGGGGCCATCAAGAGACCCAGTACTTC.

This sequence joins TRBV2 and TRBJ1-5, with TRBD1 matching 7 bases. With 0 bases clipped from V and 7 bases from J, the junction kept 6 bases outside the gene matches. The CDR3 has 15 residues. Germline loops: CDR1 SNHLY, CDR2 FYNNEI. The CDR3, as DNA: TGTGCCAGCAGTGAAGCGCTAGGGGGCAGACAGCCCCAGCATTTT. This sequence encodes CASSEALGGRQPQHF. The variable domain in full, with the rest retrieved from reference TRBV2 and TRBJ1-5, is EPEVTQTPSHQVTQMGQEVILRCVPISNHLYFYWYRQILGQKVEFLVSFYNNEISEKSEIFDDQFSVERPDGSNFTLKIRSTKLEDSAMYFCASSEALGGRQPQHFGDGTRLSIL.

This rearrangement joins TRBV29-1 to TRBJ2-5, with 7 bases aligning to TRBD2. CDR1 and CDR2 from the germline V gene are SQVTM and ANQGSEA. The CDR3 consists of 11 residues. Germline trimming cut 7 bases from V and 5 bases from J; bases unmatched to any gene: 4. CDR3 nucleotides: TGCAGCGGGGTCGGGGGGGAGACCCAGTACTTC. This codes for CSGVGGETQYF.

This clone has more than one count but fewer than ten. The J gene is TRBJ2-3, the V gene TRBV16, with TRBD1 matching over 8 bases. J was trimmed by 2 bases and V by 4 bases; bases with no gene match: 8. The CDR3 totals 16 residues. Germline V gene data show CDR1 as KGHSY and CDR2 as FQNENV. The CDR3 bases are TGTGCCAGCAGCCTCACGAGGACAGGGATCACAGATACGCAGTATTTT. Residues: CASSLTRTGITDTQYF. Based on the CDR3 plus reference TRBV16 and TRBJ2-3, the full variable domain is GEEVAQTPKHLVRGEGQKAKLYCAPIKGHSYVFWYQQVLKNEFKFLISFQNENVFDETGMPKERFSAKCLPNSPCSLEIQATKLEDSAVYFCASSLTRTGITDTQYFGPGTRLTVL.

The chain links TRBV9 to TRBJ2-7; perhaps D is TRBD1 or TRBD2 (5 bases each). Trimming took 3 bases from V and 5 from J, leaving 18 bases between them. CDR1 is SGDLS, CDR2 YYNGEE, per germline. The CDR3 runs to 15 residues. The CDR3 coding sequence is TGTGCCAGCAGCGCCGGGGCGGAACTTATCCACGAGCAGTACTTC. Protein sequence: CASSAGAELIHEQYF.

V and J are TRBV27 and TRBJ2-6; D perhaps matches TRBD1 (6 bases). The CDR3 covers 18 residues. The germline gives CDR1 MNHEY, CDR2 SMNVEV (reference sequence). Trimming pared 2 bases from V and 0 bases from J, leaving 14 bases between. The CDR3 nucleotides are TGTGCCAGCAGTTTAGGGAACAGGGCGAGCTCTGGGGCCAACGTCCTGACTTTC. It is translated as CASSLGNRASSGANVLTF.

Notes on this clone: One junction end does not reproduce the germline sequence, and a read error may be involved. V usage is TRBV7-9 and J usage is TRBJ2-7; a weak D match, TRBD1 (6 bases). CDR3 length equals 9 residues. Germline lookup yields CDR1 SEHNR and CDR2 FQNEAQ (reference sequence). The DNA for the CDR3 is TGTGCCACCCCGGGGCAAGGGGGCTTC. Protein product: CATPGQGGF.

V is TRBV18 and J is TRBJ2-3, with D tentatively TRBD1 (6 bases). Germline CDR1 KGHSH, CDR2 LQKENI. This CDR3 has 16 residues. V was trimmed by 4 bases and J by 0 bases, leaving 14 bases between them. The CDR3, as DNA: TGTGCCAGCTCACTTCCGACAGGCTCTAGCACAGATACGCAGTATTTT. Its protein is CASSLPTGSSTDTQYF. The whole variable domain, remainder taken from reference TRBV18 and TRBJ2-3, is NAGVMQNPRHLVRRRGQEARLRCSPMKGHSHVYWYRQLPEEGLKFMVYLQKENIIDESGMPKERFSAEFPKEGPSILRIQQVVRGDSAAYFCASSLPTGSSTDTQYFGPGTRLTVL.

This chain joins TRBV2 and TRBJ1-2, with TRBD1 identical over 7 bases. The V segment lost 11 bases and the J segment 4 bases; nucleotides outside the gene matches: 13. This CDR3 spans 14 amino acids. The germline CDR1 and CDR2 sequences are SNHLY and FYNNEI. Here the CDR3 reads CAARQGGVFYGYTF. The CDR3 bases are TGTGCCGCCCGACAGGGAGGGGTTTTCTATGGCTACACCTTC.

This rearrangement joins TRBV5-6 to TRBJ2-7; no definite D call. Between the trimmed V and J ends, which lost 1 base and 4 bases, there was a span of 12 bases. The CDR3 is 14 amino acids. Germline-derived CDR1 and CDR2 are SGHDT and YYEEEE. CDR3 DNA: TGTGCCAGCAGCTTGTCAGTGGGGTGGTACGAGCAGTACTTC. Translated, it gives CASSLSVGWYEQYF.